This entry lists 9 T cell receptor beta chains sequenced from one sample in a study of blood T cells in healthy people across ages. Sample-barcoded 5' priming and a J-beta primer mix drove a second PCR of about 6 to 11 cycles. TCRdb reanalysed the 5' RACE reads using MiXCR and keeps one entry per CDR3 protein. The sample consists of 1,800,000 or so distinct CDR3 sequences, 30% to 40% of them appearing once. Sample: blood. The receptors were gathered from a human donor in good health.

The chain has TRBV7-6 and TRBJ2-1; TRBD1 matches 7 bases. The CDR3 is 18 amino acids. The ends lost 1 base at V and 0 bases at J; junction bases unmatched: 9. Germline assignment: CDR1 SGHVS and CDR2 FNYEAQ. The CDR3 protein is CASSLGDSAFSSYNEQFF. CDR3 bases: TGTGCCAGCAGCTTAGGGGACAGCGCATTTAGCTCCTACAATGAGCAGTTCTTC.

This chain uses TRBV3-1 with TRBJ2-4, with no clear D. The J call is in doubt because the DNA end fits TRBJ2-7 better. This CDR3 has 15 amino acids. The germline gives CDR1 LGHDT, CDR2 YNNKEL (reference sequence). CDR3: CASSQASLIAYEQYF. The CDR3 region has the DNA TGTGCCAGCAGCCAAGCCAGCCTGATAGCCTACGAGCAGTACTTC.

The chain employs TRBV19 and TRBJ1-5; D might be TRBD1 (6 bases). Germline CDR1 and CDR2: LNHDA and SQIVND (reference sequence). This CDR3 comprises 15 residues. Trimming cost V 4 bases and J 1 base, with 11 bases left between them. CDR3 protein: CASSRGHGSNQPQHF. DNA for the CDR3: TGTGCCAGTAGTAGGGGACATGGAAGCAATCAGCCCCAGCATTTT.

The chain is built from TRBV7-9 and TRBJ2-3; 9 positions match TRBD1. V shed 1 base and J 3 bases; nucleotides not matched to a gene: 8. The CDR3 spans 17 residues. Germline CDR1 is SEHNR and CDR2 is FQNEAQ (reference sequence). DNA of the CDR3: TGTGCCAGCAGCTTAGTTAACAGGGGGCTATCTACAGATACGCAGTATTTT. Translating gives CASSLVNRGLSTDTQYF.

This rearrangement joins TRBV6-2 or TRBV6-3 to TRBJ2-3, with 10 nucleotides matching TRBD2. The CDR3 has 18 residues. Germline V gene sequence: CDR1 MNHEY, CDR2 SVGEGT. After removal of 0 bases from V and 2 bases from J, the junction contained 8 bases not matched to a gene. As DNA, the CDR3 is TGTGCCAGCAGTTACTCGTTATCAGCGGGGGGGTACACAGATACGCAGTATTTT. It is translated as CASSYSLSAGGYTDTQYF.

The rearrangement uses TRBV6-5 and TRBJ2-7; D call uncertain. The CDR3 is made up of 13 amino acids. The germline CDR1 and CDR2 sequences are MNHEY and SVGAGI. Trimming removed 4 bases at V and 3 bases at J, with 10 bases between. In DNA, the CDR3 is TGTGCCAGCAGTTCCCAGCGACGCTACGAGCAGTACTTC. It translates to CASSSQRRYEQYF.

The chain couples TRBV4-2 to TRBJ2-3; D is unclear. V shed 4 bases and J shed 5 bases, with 16 bases lying between them. CDR3 size: 15 residues. Germline V gene data show CDR1 as LGHNA and CDR2 as YNFKEQ. As DNA, the CDR3 is TGTGCCAGCAGCCTACTTATTGGGTTATTAGATACGCAGTATTTT. Its protein is CASSLLIGLLDTQYF.

J is TRBJ2-7 and V is TRBV12-3 or TRBV12-4; no clear D gene. The V gene lost 5 bases and the J gene lost 2 bases, with 16 bases spanning the gap. The CDR3 sequence is 15 residues long. The CDR3 loop reads CASSPRGFKAYEQYF. CDR3 DNA: TGTGCCAGCAGTCCCCGTGGCTTCAAAGCCTACGAGCAGTACTTC.

This clonotype was seen just once. J is TRBJ1-1 and V is TRBV2; D possibly corresponds to TRBD1 (5 bases). V was clipped by 8 bases and J by 1 base, with 5 bases between them. This CDR3 has 11 residues. Germline CDR1 is SNHLY and CDR2 is FYNNEI. CDR3: CASDRNTEAFF. The CDR3 DNA reads TGTGCCAGCGACAGGAACACTGAAGCTTTCTTT.